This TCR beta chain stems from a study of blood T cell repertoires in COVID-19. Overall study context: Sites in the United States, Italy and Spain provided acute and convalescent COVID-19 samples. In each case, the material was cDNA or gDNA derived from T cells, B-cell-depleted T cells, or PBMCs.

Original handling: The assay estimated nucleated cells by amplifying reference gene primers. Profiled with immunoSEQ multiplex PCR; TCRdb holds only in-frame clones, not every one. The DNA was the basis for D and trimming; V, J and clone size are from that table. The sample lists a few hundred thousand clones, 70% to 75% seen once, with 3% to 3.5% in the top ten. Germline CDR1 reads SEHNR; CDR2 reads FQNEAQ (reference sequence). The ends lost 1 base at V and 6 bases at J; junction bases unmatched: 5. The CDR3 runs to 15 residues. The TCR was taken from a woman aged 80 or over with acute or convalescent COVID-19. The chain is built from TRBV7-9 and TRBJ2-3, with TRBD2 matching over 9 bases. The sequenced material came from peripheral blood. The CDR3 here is CASSLVGTSRDTQYF. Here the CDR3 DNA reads TGTGCCAGCAGCTTAGTTGGGACTAGCAGGGATACGCAGTATTTT.